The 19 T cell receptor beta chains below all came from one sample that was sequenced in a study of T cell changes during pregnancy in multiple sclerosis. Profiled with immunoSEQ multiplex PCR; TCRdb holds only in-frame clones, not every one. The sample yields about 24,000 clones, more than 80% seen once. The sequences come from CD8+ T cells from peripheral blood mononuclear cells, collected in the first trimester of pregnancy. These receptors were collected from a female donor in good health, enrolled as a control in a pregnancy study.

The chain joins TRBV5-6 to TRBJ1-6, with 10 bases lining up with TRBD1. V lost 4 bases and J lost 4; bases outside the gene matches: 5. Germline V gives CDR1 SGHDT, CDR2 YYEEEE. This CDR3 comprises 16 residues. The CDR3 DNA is TGTGCCAGCAGCCGTGGGACAGGGGATTATAATTCACCCCTCCACTTT. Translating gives CASSRGTGDYNSPLHF.

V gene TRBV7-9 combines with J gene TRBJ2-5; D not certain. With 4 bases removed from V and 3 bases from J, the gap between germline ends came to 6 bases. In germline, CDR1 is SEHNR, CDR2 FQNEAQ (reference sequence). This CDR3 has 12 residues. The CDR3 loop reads CASSSAEETQYF. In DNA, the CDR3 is TGTGCCAGCAGCTCCGCGGAAGAGACCCAGTACTTC.

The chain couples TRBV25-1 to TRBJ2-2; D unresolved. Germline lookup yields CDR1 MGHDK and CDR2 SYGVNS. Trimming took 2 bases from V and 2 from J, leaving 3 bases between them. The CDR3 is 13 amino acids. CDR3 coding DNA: TGTGCCAGCAGTGAAACTAACACCGGGGAGCTGTTTTTT. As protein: CASSETNTGELFF.

The CDR3 DNA reads as TGTGCCAGCAGGGATGGGACAGACTCTGGAAACACCATATATTTT. Translation: CASRDGTDSGNTIYF. The rearrangement links TRBV7-2 to TRBJ1-3; TRBD1 matches at 7 bases. Germline V gene sequence: CDR1 SGHTA, CDR2 FQGNSA. J gave up 0 bases and V 6 bases, and 5 bases lay outside the gene matches. The CDR3 runs to 15 residues.

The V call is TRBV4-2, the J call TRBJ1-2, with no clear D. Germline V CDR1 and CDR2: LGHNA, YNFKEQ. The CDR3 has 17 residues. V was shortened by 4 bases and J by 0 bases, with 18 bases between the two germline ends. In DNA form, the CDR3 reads TGTGCCAGCAGCCGAGAAGCGGGGTCGGCTACTAACTATGGCTACACCTTC. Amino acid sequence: CASSREAGSATNYGYTF.

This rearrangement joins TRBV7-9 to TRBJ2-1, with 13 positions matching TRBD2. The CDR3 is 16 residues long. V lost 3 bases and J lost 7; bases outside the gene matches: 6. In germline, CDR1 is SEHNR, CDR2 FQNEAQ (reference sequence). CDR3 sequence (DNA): TGTGCCAGCAGCTTTAAACTAGCGGGGGGGCTTAATGAGCAGTTCTTC. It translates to CASSFKLAGGLNEQFF. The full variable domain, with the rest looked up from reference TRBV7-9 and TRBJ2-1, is DTGVSQNPRHKITKRGQNVTFRCDPISEHNRLYWYRQTLGQGPEFLTYFQNEAQLEKSRLLSDRFSAERPKGSFSTLEIQRTEQGDSAMYLCASSFKLAGGLNEQFFGPGTRLTVL.

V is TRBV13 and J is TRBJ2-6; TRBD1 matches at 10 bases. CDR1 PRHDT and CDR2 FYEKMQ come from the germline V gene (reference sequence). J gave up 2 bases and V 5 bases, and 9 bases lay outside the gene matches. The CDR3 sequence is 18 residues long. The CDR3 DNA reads TGTGCCAGCAGCGCCCCCGGGACAGGGGTAGCTGGGGCCAACGTCCTGACTTTC. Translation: CASSAPGTGVAGANVLTF. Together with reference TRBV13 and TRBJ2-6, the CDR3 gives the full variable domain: AAGVIQSPRHLIKEKRETATLKCYPIPRHDTVYWYQQGPGQDPQFLISFYEKMQSDKGSIPDRFSAQQFSDYHSELNMSSLELGDSALYFCASSAPGTGVAGANVLTFGAGSRLTVL.

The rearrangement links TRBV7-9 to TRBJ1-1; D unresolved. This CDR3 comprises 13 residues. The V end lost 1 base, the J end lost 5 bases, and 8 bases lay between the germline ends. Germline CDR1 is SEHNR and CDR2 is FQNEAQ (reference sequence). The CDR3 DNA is TGTGCCAGCAGCTTAGACTTGGTGACTGAAGCTTTCTTT. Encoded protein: CASSLDLVTEAFF.

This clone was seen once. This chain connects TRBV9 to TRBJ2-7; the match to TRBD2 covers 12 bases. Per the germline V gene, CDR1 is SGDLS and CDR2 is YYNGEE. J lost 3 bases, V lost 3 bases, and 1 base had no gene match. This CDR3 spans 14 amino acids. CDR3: CASSGTSGDYEQYF. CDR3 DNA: TGTGCCAGCAGCGGGACTAGCGGGGACTACGAGCAGTACTTC.

The CDR3 sequence: CASSLSLEGVNYGYTF. The CDR3 DNA reads TGTGCCAGCAGCTTGAGTTTAGAGGGAGTTAACTATGGCTACACCTTC. The V and J genes are TRBV5-6 and TRBJ1-2, with D unclear. CDR3 size: 16 residues. The V gene's germline CDR1 is SGHDT and CDR2 YYEEEE. V was trimmed by 1 base and J by 1 base, leaving 14 bases between them.

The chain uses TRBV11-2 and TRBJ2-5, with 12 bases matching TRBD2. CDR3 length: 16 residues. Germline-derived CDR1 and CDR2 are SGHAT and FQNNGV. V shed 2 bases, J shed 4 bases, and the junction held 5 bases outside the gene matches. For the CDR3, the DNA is TGTGCCAGCAGCTTACTAGCGGGGGGGCCCGGAGAGACCCAGTACTTC. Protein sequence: CASSLLAGGPGETQYF.

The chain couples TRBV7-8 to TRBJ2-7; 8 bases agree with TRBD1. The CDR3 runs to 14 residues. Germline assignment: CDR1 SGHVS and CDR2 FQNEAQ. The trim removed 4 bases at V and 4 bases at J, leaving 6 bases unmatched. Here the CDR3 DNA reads TGTGCCAGCAGCTCAACAGGGGGGCGATACGAGCAGTACTTC. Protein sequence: CASSSTGGRYEQYF.

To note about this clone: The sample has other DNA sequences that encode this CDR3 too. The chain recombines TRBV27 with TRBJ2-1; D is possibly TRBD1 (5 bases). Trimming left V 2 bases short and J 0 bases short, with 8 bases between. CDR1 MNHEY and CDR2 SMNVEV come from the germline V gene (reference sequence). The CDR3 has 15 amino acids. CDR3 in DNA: TGTGCCAGCAGTTTAGACAGCTTCTCCTACAATGAGCAGTTCTTC. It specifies CASSLDSFSYNEQFF.

The CDR3 DNA reads TGCGCCAGCAGCCAAATGCAGGGAAGCTCCTATAATTCACCCCTCCACTTT. Protein: CASSQMQGSSYNSPLHF. The rearrangement uses TRBV4-1 and TRBJ1-6; D perhaps matches TRBD1 (5 bases). The CDR3 contains 17 residues. The V gene lost 2 bases and the J gene lost 0 bases, with 11 bases spanning the gap. Germline CDR1 and CDR2: MGHRA and YSYEKL.

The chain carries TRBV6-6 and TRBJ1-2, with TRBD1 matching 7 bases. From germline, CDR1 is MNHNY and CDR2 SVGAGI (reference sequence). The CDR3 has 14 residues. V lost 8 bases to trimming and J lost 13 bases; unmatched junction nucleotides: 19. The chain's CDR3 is CASQETGELQGSTF. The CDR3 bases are TGTGCCAGCCAAGAGACTGGCGAACTACAGGGGAGCACCTTC.

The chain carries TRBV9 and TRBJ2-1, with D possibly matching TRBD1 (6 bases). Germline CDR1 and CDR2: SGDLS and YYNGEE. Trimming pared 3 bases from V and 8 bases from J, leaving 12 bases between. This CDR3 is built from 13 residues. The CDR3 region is CASSAYRDHEQFF. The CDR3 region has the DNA TGTGCCAGCAGCGCCTACAGGGACCATGAGCAGTTCTTC.

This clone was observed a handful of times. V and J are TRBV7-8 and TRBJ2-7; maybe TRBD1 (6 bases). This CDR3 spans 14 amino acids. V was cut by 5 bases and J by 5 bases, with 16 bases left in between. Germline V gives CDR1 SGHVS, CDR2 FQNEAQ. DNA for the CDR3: TGTGCCAGCAGCCCAGGGGCGCAGATACACGAGCAGTACTTC. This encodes CASSPGAQIHEQYF.

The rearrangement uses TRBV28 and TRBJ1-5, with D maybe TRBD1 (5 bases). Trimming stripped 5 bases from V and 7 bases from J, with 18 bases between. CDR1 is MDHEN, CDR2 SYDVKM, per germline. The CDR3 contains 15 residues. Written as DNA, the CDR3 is TGTGCCAGCAGTCCGTACTCGGGACTGAAGCAGCCCCAGCATTTT. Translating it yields CASSPYSGLKQPQHF. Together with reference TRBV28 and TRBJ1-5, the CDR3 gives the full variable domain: DVKVTQSSRYLVKRTGEKVFLECVQDMDHENMFWYRQDPGLGLRLIYFSYDVKMKEKGDIPEGYSVSREKKERFSLILESASTNQTSMYLCASSPYSGLKQPQHFGDGTRLSIL.

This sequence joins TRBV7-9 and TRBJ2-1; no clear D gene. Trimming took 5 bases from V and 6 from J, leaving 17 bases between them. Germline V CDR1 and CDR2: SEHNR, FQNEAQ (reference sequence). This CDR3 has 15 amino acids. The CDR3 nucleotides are TGTGCCAGCAGCCCCCGAGGAGCGCCGGGCAATGAGCAGTTCTTC. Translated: CASSPRGAPGNEQFF.